Following are 3 T cell receptor beta chains from one sample sequenced in a study of blood T cell repertoires in COVID-19. Libraries were prepared by immunoSEQ multiplex PCR; TCRdb keeps only in-frame clonotypes and omits some of them. The sample includes approximately 300,000 clones, about 90% of them seen just once. Sequences were obtained from PBMCs or T cells enriched from blood (not recorded which). Source of these receptors: a woman in her 30s who had recovered from COVID-19.

The chain employs TRBV7-2 and TRBJ2-2; tentative D call: TRBD1 (6 bases). Trimming removed 6 bases from V and 3 bases from J, with 14 bases in between. The germline V gene encodes CDR1 SGHTA and CDR2 FQGNSA. The CDR3 sequence is 15 residues long. As DNA, the CDR3 is TGTGCCAGCAGGGAGGACAGAACACACACCGGGGAGCTGTTTTTT. Translation gives CASREDRTHTGELFF.

A single count supports this clone. The V call is TRBV6-6, the J call TRBJ1-2; TRBD1 agrees at 8 bases. J was trimmed by 8 bases and V by 2 bases; bases with no gene match: 7. Germline CDR1 reads MNHNY; CDR2 reads SVGAGI (reference sequence). The CDR3 runs 14 residues. The DNA for the CDR3 is TGTGCCAGCAGTTACCTGGACAGGGACAGCGGCTACACCTTC. Translated, it gives CASSYLDRDSGYTF.

This clone was counted once. J is TRBJ1-1 and V is TRBV10-3; 7 nucleotides match TRBD1. CDR1 and CDR2 from the germline V gene are ENHRY and SYGVKD. Trimming cost V 6 bases and J 7 bases; bases outside gene matches: 14. This CDR3 has 15 residues. CDR3 in DNA: TGTGCCATCAGCCCCGGCGGGACAGAAAAAAGTGAAGCTTTCTTT. Translation gives CAISPGGTEKSEAFF.